This passage covers 8 T cell receptor beta chains from one sample sequenced in a study of breast tumors, draining lymph nodes, adjacent tissues. MiXCR was run by TCRdb on the multiplex PCR reads, yielding one entry per CDR3 protein. In the table there are about 16,000 distinct CDR3 sequences, 45% of which are singletons. Sequenced: tumor-adjacent breast tissue. These receptors came from a female donor with breast cancer. Some clones in this sample may be carry-over from other donors' samples.

This clonotype was seen many times. Since a much larger clone is just one base distant, this may be a read error. The missing conserved phenylalanine or tryptophan at the end of this CDR3 makes a read error likely. This chain uses TRBV19 with TRBJ2-6; 8 bases fit TRBD2. Trimming cost V 7 bases and J 3 bases; bases outside gene matches: 8. There are 16 residues in the CDR3. Germline V gives CDR1 LNHDA, CDR2 SQIVND (reference sequence). This CDR3 is CASNPGTRFGANVLTS. CDR3 DNA sequence: TGTGCCAGTAACCCCGGGACTAGGTTTGGGGCCAACGTCCTGACTTCC.

The rearrangement links TRBV5-1 to TRBJ2-7; 7 bases line up with TRBD1. CDR3 length equals 16 residues. Germline CDR1 is SGHRS and CDR2 is YFSETQ. The J segment lost 1 base and the V segment lost 2 bases, leaving 9 bases of the junction unmatched. Here the CDR3 DNA reads TGCGCCAGCAGCTTATATCCGGGGACAGCATCCTACGAGCAGTACTTC. This codes for CASSLYPGTASYEQYF.

Details on this clonotype: Since no conserved phenylalanine or tryptophan closes the CDR3, a read error is the likely cause. The chain joins TRBV3-1 to TRBJ1-6; no firm D call. The CDR3 sequence is 13 residues long. Looked up from germline, CDR1 is LGHDT and CDR2 is YNNKEL (reference sequence). CDR3 coding DNA: TGCGCCCGCAGTCCGGTGGTGCGGTCACCCCTCCACTGT. Encoded protein: CARSPVVRSPLHC.

By share, this clonotype ranks as medium-sized. The CDR3 here is CASSQGTVRFSGNTIYF. The DNA for the CDR3 is TGTGCCAGCAGCCAAGGGACTGTCAGGTTCTCTGGAAACACCATATATTTT. This sequence joins TRBV4-2 and TRBJ1-3; D not certain. The V gene's germline CDR1 is LGHNA and CDR2 YNFKEQ. The CDR3 covers 17 residues. Trimming took off 1 base at V and 0 bases at J, with 13 bases between the two ends.

This clonotype showed up many times. The chain has TRBV7-9 and TRBJ1-1; D might be TRBD1 (5 bases). V was pared by 1 base and J by 6 bases, with 12 bases between. There are 14 residues in the CDR3. CDR1 is SEHNR and CDR2 is FQNEAQ in the germline V gene (reference sequence). CDR3 sequence: CASSLEGRHAEAFF. The DNA of the CDR3 is TGTGCCAGCAGCTTAGAGGGACGGCACGCTGAAGCTTTCTTT.

This clonotype was seen repeatedly, ten times or more. The chain recombines TRBV4-2 with TRBJ2-2; 10 bases line up with TRBD2. The ends lost 0 bases at V and 4 bases at J; junction bases unmatched: 11. Germline V gene data show CDR1 as LGHNA and CDR2 as YNFKEQ. The CDR3 contains 19 residues. This CDR3 reads CASSQDRGGLAGVTGELFF. The DNA for the CDR3 is TGTGCCAGCAGCCAAGATCGGGGAGGGCTAGCGGGAGTCACCGGGGAGCTGTTTTTT.

By sample fraction, this clonotype is medium-sized. The V and J genes are TRBV7-2 and TRBJ2-7; D is possibly TRBD2 (5 bases). The CDR3 is 14 residues long. Trimming took off 5 bases at V and 2 bases at J, with 13 bases between the two ends. CDR1 and CDR2 from the germline V gene are SGHTA and FQGNSA. CDR3 loop: CASSRLPGTYEQYF. The CDR3 DNA reads as TGTGCCAGCAGCCGTCTCCCGGGAACCTACGAGCAGTACTTC.

This clonotype came up many times. Possible read error: a much larger clone is one base away. The chain is built from TRBV6-5 and TRBJ2-1, with D tentatively TRBD2 (6 bases). The CDR3 has 17 amino acids. Germline V lookup: CDR1 MNHEY, CDR2 SVGAGI. The V end lost 6 bases, the J end lost 1 base, and 19 bases lay between the germline ends. The CDR3 DNA reads TGTGCCAGCAGCCAGGGAACTAGCCGCGTATCCTACAATGAGCAGTTCTTC. It codes for CASSQGTSRVSYNEQFF.